This note documents a single T cell receptor (beta chain) sequence. Its matching antigen is unknown. The sample comes from a study of blood T cells in healthy people across ages. The CDR3 length is 13 residues. V was clipped by 3 bases and J by 8 bases, with 10 bases between them. Germline CDR1 is MDHEN and CDR2 is SYDVKM. Study findings and constraints: Naive and antigen-experienced cells were not separated, limiting conclusive comparison. TCR beta diversity, measured per million T cells, fell in a roughly linear way with age.

The amount of total RNA extracted per sample was at least 6 micrograms. A second roughly 7 to 11 cycle PCR used barcoded and J-beta primers. A 12-random-nucleotide template-switch adaptor tagged each cDNA molecule. Using its own MiXCR run on the 5' RACE reads, TCRdb lists one record per CDR3 protein. The table lists 850,000 to 1,000,000 distinct CDR3 sequences, just over 50% of them singletons. The chain has TRBV28 and TRBJ1-4; D uncertain. The TCR sequence derives from a woman aged 60-75 years in good health. The sequencing input was blood. DNA for the CDR3: TGTGCCAGCAGTTTTGGAGCGAGGGAAAAACTGTTTTTT. Amino acid sequence: CASSFGAREKLFF.